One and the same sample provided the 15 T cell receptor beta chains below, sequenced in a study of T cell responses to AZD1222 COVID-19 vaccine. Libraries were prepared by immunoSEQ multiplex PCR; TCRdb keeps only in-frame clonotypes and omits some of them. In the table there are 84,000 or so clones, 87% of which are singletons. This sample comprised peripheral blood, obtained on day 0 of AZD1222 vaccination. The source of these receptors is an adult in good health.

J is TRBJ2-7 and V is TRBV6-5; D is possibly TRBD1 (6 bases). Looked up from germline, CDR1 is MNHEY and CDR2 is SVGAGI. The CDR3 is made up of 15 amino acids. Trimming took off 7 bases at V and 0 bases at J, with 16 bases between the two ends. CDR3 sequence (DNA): TGTGCCAGCAACCTAAAGAGGGGGATCTCCTACGAGCAGTACTTC. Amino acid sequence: CASNLKRGISYEQYF.

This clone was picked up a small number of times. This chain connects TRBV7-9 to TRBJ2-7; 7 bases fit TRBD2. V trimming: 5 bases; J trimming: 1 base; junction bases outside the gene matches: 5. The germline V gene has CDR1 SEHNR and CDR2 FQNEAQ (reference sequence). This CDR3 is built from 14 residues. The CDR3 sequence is CASSPAGLSYEQYF. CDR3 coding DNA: TGTGCCAGCAGCCCAGCGGGGCTATCCTACGAGCAGTACTTC.

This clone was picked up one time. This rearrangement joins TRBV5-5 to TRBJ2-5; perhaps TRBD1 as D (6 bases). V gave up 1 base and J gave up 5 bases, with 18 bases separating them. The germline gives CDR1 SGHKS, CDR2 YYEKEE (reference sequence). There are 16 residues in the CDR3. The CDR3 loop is CASSLPDSKLSETQYF. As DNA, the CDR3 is TGTGCCAGCAGCTTGCCGGACAGCAAACTTTCGGAGACCCAGTACTTC. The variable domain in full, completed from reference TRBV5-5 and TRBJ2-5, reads DAGVTQSPTHLIKTRGQQVTLRCSPISGHKSVSWYQQVLGQGPQFIFQYYEKEERGRGNFPDRFSARQFPNYSSELNVNALLLGDSALYLCASSLPDSKLSETQYFGPGTRLLVL.

CDR3 DNA sequence: TGTGCCAGCACCCCGGGACTAGCGGGGCCCTACAATGAGCAGTTCTTC. Translation: CASTPGLAGPYNEQFF. The J gene is TRBJ2-1, the V gene TRBV27; 13 bases match TRBD2. Per germline, CDR1 MNHEY and CDR2 SMNVEV (reference sequence). V was pared by 7 bases and J by 2 bases, with 5 bases of the junction left unmatched. The CDR3 spans 16 residues.

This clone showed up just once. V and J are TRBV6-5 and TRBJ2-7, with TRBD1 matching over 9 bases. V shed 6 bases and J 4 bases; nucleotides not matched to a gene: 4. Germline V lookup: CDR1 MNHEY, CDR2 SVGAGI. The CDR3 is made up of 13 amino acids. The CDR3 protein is CASRRDRVYEQYF. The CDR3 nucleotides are TGTGCCAGCAGACGGGACAGGGTTTACGAGCAGTACTTC.

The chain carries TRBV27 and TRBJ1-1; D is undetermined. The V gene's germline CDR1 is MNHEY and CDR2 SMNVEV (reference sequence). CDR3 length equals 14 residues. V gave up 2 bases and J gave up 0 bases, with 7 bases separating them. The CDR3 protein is CASSLTLMNTEAFF. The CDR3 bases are TGTGCCAGCAGTTTAACTCTAATGAACACTGAAGCTTTCTTT.

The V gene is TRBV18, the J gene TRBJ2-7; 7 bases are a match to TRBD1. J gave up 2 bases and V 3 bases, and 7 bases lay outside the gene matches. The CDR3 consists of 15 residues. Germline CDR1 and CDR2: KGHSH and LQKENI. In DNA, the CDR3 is TGTGCCAGCTCACCTACCGGGACAGTCGCCTACGAGCAGTACTTC. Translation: CASSPTGTVAYEQYF.

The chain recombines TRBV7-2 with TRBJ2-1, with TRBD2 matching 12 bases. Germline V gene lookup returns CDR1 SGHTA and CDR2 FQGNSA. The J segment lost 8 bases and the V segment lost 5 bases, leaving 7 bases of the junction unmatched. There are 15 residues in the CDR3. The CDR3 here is CASSPQGLAGDEQFF. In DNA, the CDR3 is TGTGCCAGCAGCCCCCAGGGACTAGCGGGTGATGAGCAGTTCTTC.

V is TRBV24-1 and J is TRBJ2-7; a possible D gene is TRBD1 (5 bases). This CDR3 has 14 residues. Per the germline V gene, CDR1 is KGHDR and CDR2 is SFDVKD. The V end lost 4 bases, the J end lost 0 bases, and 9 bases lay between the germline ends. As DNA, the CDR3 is TGTGCCACCAGTGAACGAGACAGCTCCTACGAGCAGTACTTC. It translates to CATSERDSSYEQYF.

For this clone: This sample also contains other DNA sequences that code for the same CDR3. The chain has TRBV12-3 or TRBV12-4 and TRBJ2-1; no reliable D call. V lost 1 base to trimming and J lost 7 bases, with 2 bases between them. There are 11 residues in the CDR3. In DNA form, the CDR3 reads TGTGCCAGCAGTTTAGGTAATGAGCAGTTCTTC. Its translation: CASSLGNEQFF.

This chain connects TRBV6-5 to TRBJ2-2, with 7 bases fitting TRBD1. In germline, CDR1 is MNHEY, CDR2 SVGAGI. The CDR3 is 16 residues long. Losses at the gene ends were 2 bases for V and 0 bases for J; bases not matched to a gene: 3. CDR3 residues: CASSYPQGANTGELFF. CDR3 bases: TGTGCCAGCAGTTACCCGCAGGGGGCGAACACCGGGGAGCTGTTTTTT.

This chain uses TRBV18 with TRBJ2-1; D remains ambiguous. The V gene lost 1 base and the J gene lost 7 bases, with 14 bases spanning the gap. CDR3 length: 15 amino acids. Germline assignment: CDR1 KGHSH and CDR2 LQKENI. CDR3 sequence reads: CASSPRLAEENEQFF. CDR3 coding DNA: TGTGCCAGCTCACCACGGCTCGCGGAAGAAAATGAGCAGTTCTTC. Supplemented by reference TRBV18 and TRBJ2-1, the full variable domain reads NAGVMQNPRHLVRRRGQEARLRCSPMKGHSHVYWYRQLPEEGLKFMVYLQKENIIDESGMPKERFSAEFPKEGPSILRIQQVVRGDSAAYFCASSPRLAEENEQFFGPGTRLTVL.

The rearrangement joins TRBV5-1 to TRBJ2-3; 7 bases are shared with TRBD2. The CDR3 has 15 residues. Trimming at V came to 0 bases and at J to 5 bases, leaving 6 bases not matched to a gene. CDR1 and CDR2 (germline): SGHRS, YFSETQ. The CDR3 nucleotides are TGCGCCAGCAGCTTGGTTGCGGGAGCCCAAGATACGCAGTATTTT. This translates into CASSLVAGAQDTQYF. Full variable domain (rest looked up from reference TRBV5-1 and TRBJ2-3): KAGVTQTPRYLIKTRGQQVTLSCSPISGHRSVSWYQQTPGQGLQFLFEYFSETQRNKGNFPGRFSGRQFSNSRSEMNVSTLELGDSALYLCASSLVAGAQDTQYFGPGTRLTVL.

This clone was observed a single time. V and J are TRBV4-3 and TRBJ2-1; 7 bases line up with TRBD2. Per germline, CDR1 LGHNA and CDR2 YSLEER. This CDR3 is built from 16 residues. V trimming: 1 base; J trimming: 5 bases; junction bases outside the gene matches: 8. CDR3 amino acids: CASSQVSGTRNNEQFF. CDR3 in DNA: TGCGCCAGCAGCCAAGTGAGCGGGACTCGGAACAATGAGCAGTTCTTC.

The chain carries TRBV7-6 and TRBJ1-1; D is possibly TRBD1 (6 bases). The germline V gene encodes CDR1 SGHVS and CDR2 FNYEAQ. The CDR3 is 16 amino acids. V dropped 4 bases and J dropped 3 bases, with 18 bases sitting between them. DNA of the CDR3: TGTGCCAGCAGCTCCCGGAGGGAAGGGGGTGACACTGAAGCTTTCTTT. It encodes CASSSRREGGDTEAFF.